The present entry profiles one T cell receptor (beta chain) with its context. Using immunoSEQ multiplex PCR, the repertoire was profiled, and TCRdb retains in-frame clones only, with some absent. The table shows 110,000 to 150,000 clones, with over 80% occurring only once. Participants, 18 to 89 years old, spanned some 23 US areas. The CDR3 consists of 18 residues. CDR1 is LNHDA and CDR2 is SQIVND in the germline V gene (reference sequence). Trimming left V 1 base short and J 0 bases short, with 13 bases between. The sample comes from a study of blood T cell repertoires in COVID-19. The overall study: Some COVID-19 samples were acute and others convalescent; all came from the United States, Italy and Spain.

This sequence was found in a man between 60 and 75 years old who had recovered from COVID-19. The sample taken for sequencing was PBMCs or T cells enriched from blood (not recorded which). V and J are TRBV19 and TRBJ2-6, with D perhaps TRBD2 (6 bases). The DNA for the CDR3 is TGTGCCAGTAGTATAGCTTCCACCGGGAGCTCTGGGGCCAACGTCCTGACTTTC. Encoded protein: CASSIASTGSSGANVLTF.